This T cell receptor beta chain was obtained from a study of CD8+ T cells in alopecia areata. General study points: Relative to normal scalp, lesional scalp, especially alopecia totalis/universalis, showed higher clonality.

Comments on this clone: Its antigen is currently unknown. Germline and genes: mouse.

RNA extraction and reverse transcription yielded cDNA as sequencing template. Clones were read by immunoSEQ multiplex PCR, and TCRdb kept only the in-frame ones, dropping some. This sample shows about 120,000 clones and no singletons; 15% to 20% rests with the ten largest. The receptor was isolated from a C3H/HeJ mouse with alopecia areata. The strain bears MHC haplotype H2-k. Sequencing was carried out using lesional skin.

The CDR3 loop is CTCSASFDRAETLYF. Partial CDR3 DNA: TGCACCTGCAGTGCATCTTTCGACAGGGCAGAA. J is TRBJ2-3 and V is TRBV1; D might be TRBD1 (6 bases). Read sequence stops 4 residues before the CDR3 end, and the germline J gene provides the missing end. From germline, CDR1 is NSQYPW and CDR2 LRSPGD (reference sequence). The CDR3 length is 15 residues. V lost 2 bases, J lost 3 bases, and 12 bases lay in between. The full variable domain, rest sourced from reference TRBV1 and TRBJ2-3, is VTLLEQNPRWRLVPRGQAVNLRCILKNSQYPWMSWYQQDLQKQLQWLFTLRSPGDKEVKSLPGADYLATRVTDTELRLQVANMSQGRTLYCTCSASFDRAETLYFGSGTRLTVL.